This TCR beta chain was retrieved from a study of metastatic and nonmetastatic thyroid tumors. This clone was seen ten or more times. Thyroid surgery was performed in patients who had received no treatment beforehand. Unmatched junction bases numbered 2, after V lost 6 bases and J lost 0 bases. CDR1 and CDR2 (germline): ENHRY, SYGVKD. CDR3 length: 14 amino acids. TCRdb reprocessed the PCR reads using MiXCR. The sample has about 40,000 clones, roughly 10% seen once; the top ten hold approximately 20%. Source material: blood. This sequence originates from a female donor with papillary thyroid cancer or a benign thyroid nodule (not recorded which). Some clones in this sample may be carry-over from other donors' samples. This chain joins TRBV10-3 and TRBJ2-7, with 10 bases identical to TRBD1. The CDR3 DNA reads TGTGCCATCAGGGGACAGGGGAGCTCCTACGAGCAGTACTTC. Translated, it gives CAIRGQGSSYEQYF.